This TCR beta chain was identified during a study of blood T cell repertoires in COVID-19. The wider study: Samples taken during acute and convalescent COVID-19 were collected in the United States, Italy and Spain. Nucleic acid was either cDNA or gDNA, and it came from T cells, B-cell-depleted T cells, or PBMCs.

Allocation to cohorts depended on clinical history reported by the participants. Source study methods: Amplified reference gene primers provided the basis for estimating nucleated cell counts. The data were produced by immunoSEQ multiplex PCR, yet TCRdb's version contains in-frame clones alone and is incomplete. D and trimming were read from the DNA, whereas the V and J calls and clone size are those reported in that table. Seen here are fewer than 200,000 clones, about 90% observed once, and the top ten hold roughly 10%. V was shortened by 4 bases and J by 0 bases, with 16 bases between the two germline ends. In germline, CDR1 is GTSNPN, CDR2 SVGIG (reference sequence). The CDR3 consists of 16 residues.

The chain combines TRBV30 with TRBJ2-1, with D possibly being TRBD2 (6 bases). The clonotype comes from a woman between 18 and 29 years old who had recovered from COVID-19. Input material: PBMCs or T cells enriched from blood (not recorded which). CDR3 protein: CAWISRDGSSYNEQFF. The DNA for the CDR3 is TGTGCCTGGATTTCGAGAGACGGGAGCTCCTACAATGAGCAGTTCTTC.